A selection of T cell receptor beta chains follows, all from one sample in a study of long-term antiretroviral therapy in people with HIV. Measured with immunoSEQ multiplex PCR; TCRdb has only the in-frame clones, and not every one. The table shows 20,000 to 25,000 clones, with over 80% occurring only once. Specimen: unsorted PBMCs, collected 1.2 years after starting antiretroviral therapy. All receptors come from a woman in her 40s with HIV. Each CDR3 is given with its conserved first and last residue. Each record gives: clone size, V gene, D gene, CDR3 length, J gene, CDR3 protein, CDR3 DNA. A D gene is named only where the DNA matches it firmly. Clone size is not always given. Where it is, it says once, few, many or a class for expanded clones.

>.|TRBV5-1|TRBD2|15|TRBJ2-3
CASSFGGRAADTQYF
TGCGCCAGCAGCTTTGGGGGGAGGGCCGCAGATACGCAGTATTTT
>once|TRBV13|.|15|TRBJ2-3
CASSLGSSGTDTQYF
TGTGCCAGCAGCTTAGGTTCTAGCGGCACAGATACGCAGTATTTT
>once|TRBV6-5|.|14|TRBJ2-7
CASRDRTGRDEQYF
TGTGCCAGCAGGGACAGGACAGGGAGGGACGAGCAGTACTTC
>.|TRBV5-1|.|8|TRBJ2-7
CASRGSTF
TGCGCCAGCCGGGGATCAACCTTC
>.|TRBV18|TRBD1|13|TRBJ2-5
CASSPQGAETQYF
TGTGCCAGCTCACCACAGGGGGCAGAGACCCAGTACTTC
>.|TRBV6-5|.|13|TRBJ1-2
CASSFATNYGYTF
TGTGCCAGCAGTTTCGCTACTAACTATGGCTACACCTTC
>.|TRBV6-5|.|13|TRBJ2-7
CASSLQGVYEQYF
TGTGCCAGCAGTTTACAGGGAGTCTACGAGCAGTACTTC
>.|TRBV19|TRBD1|18|TRBJ1-4
CASRSRGVIGATNEKLFF
TGTGCCAGTAGGAGCAGGGGGGTAATTGGGGCAACTAATGAAAAACTGTTTTTT
>.|TRBV6-1|.|13|TRBJ1-5
CASSDVQGSPQHF
TGTGCCAGCAGTGACGTACAGGGATCGCCCCAGCATTTT
>.|TRBV5-4|TRBD2|17|TRBJ2-7
CASSSLAGGSLSYEQYF
TGTGCCAGCAGTAGCCTAGCGGGAGGCTCCCTCTCCTACGAGCAGTACTTC
>.|TRBV29-1|.|11|TRBJ2-3
CSVADTDTQYF
TGCAGCGTTGCAGACACAGATACGCAGTATTTT
>once|TRBV5-1|.|15|TRBJ2-1
CASSFTLSSYNEQFF
TGCGCCAGCAGCTTTACACTAAGCTCCTACAATGAGCAGTTCTTC
>.|TRBV5-5|.|15|TRBJ1-4
CASSPSGQRNEKLFF
TGTGCCAGCAGCCCGTCCGGACAGAGGAATGAAAAACTGTTTTTT
>.|TRBV27|TRBD1|16|TRBJ1-5
CASSILPQGPGQPQHF
TGTGCCAGCAGTATCTTACCACAGGGGCCGGGTCAGCCCCAGCATTTT
>few|TRBV19|TRBD1|16|TRBJ1-5
CASSIGRDRANQPQHF
TGTGCCAGTAGTATAGGGAGGGACAGGGCAAATCAGCCCCAGCATTTT
>.|TRBV9|.|14|TRBJ1-5
CAPTAGEDGQPQHF
TGTGCCCCCACGGCAGGGGAGGATGGTCAGCCCCAGCATTTT
>.|TRBV19|.|15|TRBJ1-4
CASRRTRATNEKLFF
TGTGCCAGTAGACGGACCAGGGCAACTAATGAAAAACTGTTTTTT
>.|TRBV5-1|.|16|TRBJ2-5
CASSLGTQMYQETQYF
TGCGCCAGCAGCTTGGGGACTCAGATGTACCAAGAGACCCAGTACTTC
>few|TRBV7-9|.|12|TRBJ2-3
CASSSRVDTQYF
TGTGCCAGCAGCTCGAGGGTGGATACGCAGTATTTT
>.|TRBV7-2|TRBD2|17|TRBJ2-5
CASSSPGLADLRETQYF
TGTGCCAGCAGCTCCCCGGGACTAGCGGATCTCAGGGAGACCCAGTACTTC
>.|TRBV27|.|11|TRBJ2-7
CASSQAAEQYF
TGTGCCAGCAGTCAGGCGGCCGAGCAGTACTTC
>few|TRBV6-1|.|14|TRBJ2-2
CASSTGDNTGELFF
TGTGCCAGCAGCACCGGGGACAACACCGGGGAGCTGTTTTTT
>.|TRBV28|.|11|TRBJ2-1
CASSPGAEQFF
TGTGCCAGCAGCCCGGGGGCCGAGCAGTTCTTC
>.|TRBV7-2|.|15|TRBJ1-5
CASSPQPGGGQPQHF
TGTGCCAGCAGCCCACAACCGGGGGGAGGTCAGCCCCAGCATTTT
>.|TRBV5-5|.|15|TRBJ2-1
CASSFYRASYNEQFF
TGTGCCAGCAGCTTTTACAGGGCATCCTACAATGAGCAGTTCTTC
>.|TRBV5-6|TRBD1|15|TRBJ2-1
CASSLEDREVSEQFF
TGTGCCAGCAGCCTTGAGGACAGGGAAGTAAGTGAGCAGTTCTTC
>.|TRBV28|TRBD1|13|TRBJ1-2
CASSSGTGGGYTF
TGTGCCAGCAGTTCCGGGACAGGTGGTGGCTACACCTTC
>.|TRBV5-5|.|14|TRBJ2-3
CASSLSQVIDTQYF
TGTGCCAGCAGCTTGAGCCAGGTGATAGATACGCAGTATTTT
>.|TRBV6-1|.|13|TRBJ1-5
CASSGDYYQPQHF
TGTGCCAGCAGTGGGGACTACTATCAGCCCCAGCATTTT